This T cell receptor (beta chain) derives from a study of T cells in Graves' hyperthyroidism and ophthalmopathy. This clonotype was recorded at least ten times. The antigen is undetermined. The TCR beta CDR3 regions underwent amplification using RNA transcripts as the source. Primed by the HTBI set, a first-round RT-PCR was run on the TCR CDR3. TCRdb fed the multiplex PCR reads into MiXCR, producing one record per CDR3 protein. The table records over 250,000 distinct CDR3 sequences, about 25% of them present only once. Uncontrolled infection, other autoimmune disease, pregnancy or lactation led to exclusion. Sample collection date corresponds to first hyperthyroidism diagnosis, prior to any ophthalmopathy symptoms. Broader study findings: Most clonotypes expanded in thyroid above 0.001 were likewise present in blood.

The sequenced material came from blood. The receptor was derived from a middle-aged man with Graves' hyperthyroidism that later progressed to Graves' ophthalmopathy.

The CDR3 loop reads CAISTGATGELFF. The CDR3 DNA reads as TGTGCCATCAGTACCGGGGCCACCGGGGAGCTGTTTTTT. The chain combines TRBV10-3 with TRBJ2-2; D may be TRBD1 or TRBD2 (5 bases each). Per germline, CDR1 ENHRY and CDR2 SYGVKD. With 5 bases removed from V and 4 bases from J, the gap between germline ends came to 8 bases. This CDR3 is 13 amino acids long.